This T cell receptor (beta chain) appears in the sequencing data of a study of early T cells in non-severe SARS-CoV-2 infection. On the study more broadly: Bulk RNA from unsorted whole blood was sequenced; chains were unpaired. Findings of the study overall: The matching step, a VDJdb search, favored anti-spike CD8 responses and missed private and CD4 specificities.

This clonotype was found a few times. The target antigen is unknown. Unique molecular identifier tags were affixed to discrete cDNA molecules. TCRdb itself ran the 5' RACE reads through MiXCR, one entry per CDR3 protein. Of around 64,000 distinct CDR3 sequences listed, 12% are singletons. The TCR comes from an adult who was a healthcare worker with PCR-confirmed SARS-CoV-2 infection or an uninfected control (not recorded which). Material for sequencing was whole blood.

For the CDR3, the DNA is TGCGCCACCGCCGAGGCCCCCAGTGGAACTGAAGCTTTCTTT. Residues: CATAEAPSGTEAFF. V and J are TRBV5-1 and TRBJ1-1; no clear D. This CDR3 is 14 amino acids long. From germline, CDR1 is SGHRS and CDR2 YFSETQ. Deletions cut 9 bases from V and 5 bases from J, with 20 bases between.